Following are 5 T cell receptor beta chains from one sample sequenced in a study of shared T cell receptors in the human thymus. Sequenced by immunoSEQ multiplex PCR; TCRdb stores in-frame clones only, minus some. The sample shows 700,000 or so clones, 80% to 90% of them seen only once. Another study also made use of these data, one on human thymus T cells.

The sample consisted of thymocytes. The source is a girl less than two years old with a congenital heart defect.

The chain carries TRBV4-2 and TRBJ1-1; weak D call: TRBD1 (5 bases). In germline, CDR1 is LGHNA, CDR2 YNFKEQ. The CDR3 contains 22 residues. V was clipped by 0 bases and J by 3 bases, with 32 bases between them. CDR3 amino acids: CASSQDWRRQGRALRGDTEAFF. CDR3 coding DNA: TGTGCCAGCAGCCAAGATTGGAGACGCCAAGGCAGGGCCCTCCGTGGGGACACTGAAGCTTTCTTT.

This chain links TRBV18 with TRBJ1-5; tentatively, D is TRBD1 (5 bases). This CDR3 is 15 amino acids long. CDR1 and CDR2 (germline): KGHSH, LQKENI. The V end lost 5 bases, the J end lost 0 bases, and 11 bases lay between the germline ends. CDR3 nucleotide sequence: TGTGCCAGCTCATCCGGGACTGGTAGCAATCAGCCCCAGCATTTT. This gives the protein CASSSGTGSNQPQHF.

This clone was counted only a few times. The chain links TRBV5-4 to TRBJ1-5, with a tentative D call TRBD1 (5 bases). CDR1 SGHNT and CDR2 YYREEE come from the germline V gene (reference sequence). Trimming removed 0 bases at V and 5 bases at J, with 9 bases between. This CDR3 region has 14 residues. The CDR3 DNA sequence: TGTGCCAGCAGCTTGGGACCGGGGGATCAGCCCCAGCATTTT. Translating gives CASSLGPGDQPQHF. Variable domain in full (rest from reference TRBV5-4 and TRBJ1-5): ETGVTQSPTHLIKTRGQQVTLRCSSQSGHNTVSWYQQALGQGPQFIFQYYREEENGRGNFPPRFSGLQFPNYSSELNVNALELDDSALYLCASSLGPGDQPQHFGDGTRLSIL.

The chain employs TRBV7-2 and TRBJ1-1; D unresolved. V lost 5 bases to trimming and J lost 6 bases, with 19 bases between them. From germline, CDR1 is SGHTA and CDR2 FQGNSA. This CDR3 has 15 amino acids. The CDR3 sequence: CASSIHSETIPEAFF. The CDR3 nucleotides are TGTGCCAGCAGCATTCACTCCGAGACAATCCCTGAAGCTTTCTTT.

The V gene is TRBV28, the J gene TRBJ1-2; D unclear. With 7 bases removed from V and 3 bases from J, the gap between germline ends came to 21 bases. The CDR3 is 16 residues long. Germline V lookup: CDR1 MDHEN, CDR2 SYDVKM. CDR3 nucleotides: TGTGCCAGCACCTTGAGGGCCACCCCTGAAGACTATGGCTACACCTTC. Translated: CASTLRATPEDYGYTF.